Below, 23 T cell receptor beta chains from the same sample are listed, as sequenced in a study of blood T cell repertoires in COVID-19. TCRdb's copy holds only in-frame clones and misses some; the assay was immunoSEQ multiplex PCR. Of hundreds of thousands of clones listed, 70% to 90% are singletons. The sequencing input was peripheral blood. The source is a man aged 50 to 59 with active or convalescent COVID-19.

DNA of the CDR3: TGTGCCAGCAATTCAAACGACTTCGGTAGTTCACCCCTCCACTTT. This encodes CASNSNDFGSSPLHF. The J gene is TRBJ1-6, the V gene TRBV5-6; unclear D gene. Trimming stripped 6 bases from V and 9 bases from J, with 19 bases between. CDR3 length: 15 residues. Germline V gene data show CDR1 as SGHDT and CDR2 as YYEEEE.

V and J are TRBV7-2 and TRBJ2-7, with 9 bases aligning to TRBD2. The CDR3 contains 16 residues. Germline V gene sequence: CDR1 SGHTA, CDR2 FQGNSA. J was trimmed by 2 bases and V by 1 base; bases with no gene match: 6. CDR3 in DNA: TGTGCCAGCAGCTTAGTGTCTAGCGGGACCACCTACGAGCAGTACTTC. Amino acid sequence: CASSLVSSGTTYEQYF.

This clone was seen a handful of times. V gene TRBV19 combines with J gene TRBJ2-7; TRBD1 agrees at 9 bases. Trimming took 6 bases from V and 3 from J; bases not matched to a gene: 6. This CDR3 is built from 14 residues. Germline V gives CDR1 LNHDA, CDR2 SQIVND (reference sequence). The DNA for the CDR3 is TGTGCCAGTAGCCGGGGACAGGGCGGCTACGAGCAGTACTTC. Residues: CASSRGQGGYEQYF.

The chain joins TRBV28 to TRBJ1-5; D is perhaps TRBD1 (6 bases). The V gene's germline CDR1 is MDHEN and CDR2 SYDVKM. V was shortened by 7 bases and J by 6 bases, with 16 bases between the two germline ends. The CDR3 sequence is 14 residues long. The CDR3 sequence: CASIGGGAIQPQHF. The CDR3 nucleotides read TGTGCCAGCATCGGGGGGGGCGCGATTCAGCCCCAGCATTTT.

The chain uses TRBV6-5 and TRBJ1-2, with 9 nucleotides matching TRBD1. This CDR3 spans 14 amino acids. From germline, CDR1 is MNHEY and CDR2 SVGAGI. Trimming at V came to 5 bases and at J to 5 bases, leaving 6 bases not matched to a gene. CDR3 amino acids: CASSPDRGPYGYTF. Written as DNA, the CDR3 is TGTGCCAGCAGTCCGGACAGGGGACCTTATGGCTACACCTTC.

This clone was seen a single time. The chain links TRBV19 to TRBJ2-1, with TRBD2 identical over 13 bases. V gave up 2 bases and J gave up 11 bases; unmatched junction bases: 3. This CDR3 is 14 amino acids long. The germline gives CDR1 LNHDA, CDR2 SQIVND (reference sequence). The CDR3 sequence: CASSITSGRAKQFF. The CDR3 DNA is TGTGCCAGTAGTATAACTAGCGGGAGGGCTAAGCAGTTCTTC.

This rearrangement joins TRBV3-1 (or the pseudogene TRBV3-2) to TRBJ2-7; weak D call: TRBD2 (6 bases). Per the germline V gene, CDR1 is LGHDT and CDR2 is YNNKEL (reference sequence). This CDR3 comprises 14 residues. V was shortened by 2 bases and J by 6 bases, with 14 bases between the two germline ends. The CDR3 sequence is CASSQSLASREQYF. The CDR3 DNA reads TGTGCCAGCAGCCAATCACTAGCTTCTCGCGAGCAGTACTTC.

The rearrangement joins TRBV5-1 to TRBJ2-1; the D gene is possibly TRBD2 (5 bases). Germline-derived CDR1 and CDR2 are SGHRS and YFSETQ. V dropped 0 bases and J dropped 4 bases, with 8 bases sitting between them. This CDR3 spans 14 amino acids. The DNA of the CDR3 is TGCGCCAGCAGCTTGGCGGAGCGGTACAATGAGCAGTTCTTC. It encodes CASSLAERYNEQFF.

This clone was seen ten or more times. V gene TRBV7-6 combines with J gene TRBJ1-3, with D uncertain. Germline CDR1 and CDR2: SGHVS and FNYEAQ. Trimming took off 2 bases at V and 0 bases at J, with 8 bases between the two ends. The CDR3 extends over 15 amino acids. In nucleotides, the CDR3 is TGTGCCAGCAGCTTATCCCGTTCCTCTGGAAACACCATATATTTT. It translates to CASSLSRSSGNTIYF. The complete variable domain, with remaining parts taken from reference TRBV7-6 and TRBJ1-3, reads GAGVSQSPRYKVTKRGQDVALRCDPISGHVSLYWYRQALGQGPEFLTYFNYEAQQDKSGLPNDRFSAERPEGSISTLTIQRTEQRDSAMYRCASSLSRSSGNTIYFGEGSWLTVV.

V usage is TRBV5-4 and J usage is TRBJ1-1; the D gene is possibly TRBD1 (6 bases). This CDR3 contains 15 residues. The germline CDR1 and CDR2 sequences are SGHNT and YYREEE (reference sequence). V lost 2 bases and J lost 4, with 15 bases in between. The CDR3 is CASSLGQPRGTEAFF. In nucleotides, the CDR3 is TGTGCCAGCAGCTTAGGACAGCCTCGGGGCACTGAAGCTTTCTTT. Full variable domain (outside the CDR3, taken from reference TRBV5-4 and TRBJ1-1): ETGVTQSPTHLIKTRGQQVTLRCSSQSGHNTVSWYQQALGQGPQFIFQYYREEENGRGNFPPRFSGLQFPNYSSELNVNALELDDSALYLCASSLGQPRGTEAFFGQGTRLTVV.

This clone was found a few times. This CDR3 reads CASSILAGGGEQFF. CDR3 sequence (DNA): TGTGCCAGTAGTATTCTCGCCGGGGGGGGTGAGCAGTTCTTC. The rearrangement links TRBV19 to TRBJ2-1, with 8 bases lining up with TRBD2. V shed 3 bases, J shed 9 bases, and the junction held 7 bases outside the gene matches. The CDR3 has 14 residues. Germline CDR1 LNHDA, CDR2 SQIVND (reference sequence).

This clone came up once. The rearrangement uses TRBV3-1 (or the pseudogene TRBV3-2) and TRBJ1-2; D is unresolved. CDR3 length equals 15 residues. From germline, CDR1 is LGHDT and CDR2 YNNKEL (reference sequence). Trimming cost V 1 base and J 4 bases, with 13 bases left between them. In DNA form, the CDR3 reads TGTGCCAGCAGCCAAGGCGGGGTTCGCGGCTATGGCTACACCTTC. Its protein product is CASSQGGVRGYGYTF.

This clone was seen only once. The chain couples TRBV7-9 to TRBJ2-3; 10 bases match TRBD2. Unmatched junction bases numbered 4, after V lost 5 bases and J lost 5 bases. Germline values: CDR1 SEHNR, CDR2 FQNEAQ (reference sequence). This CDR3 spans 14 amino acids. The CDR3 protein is CASSLGLAVDTQYF. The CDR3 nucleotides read TGTGCCAGCAGCCTAGGACTAGCGGTAGATACGCAGTATTTT.

CDR3 amino acids: CATSRDYGGDTEAFF. As DNA, the CDR3 is TGTGCCACCAGCAGAGACTACGGGGGGGACACTGAAGCTTTCTTT. The V and J genes are TRBV15 and TRBJ1-1, with TRBD1 as a possible D gene (5 bases). V lost 0 bases to trimming and J lost 3 bases, with 11 bases between them. Germline V gives CDR1 LNHNV, CDR2 YYDKDF (reference sequence). The CDR3 consists of 15 residues.

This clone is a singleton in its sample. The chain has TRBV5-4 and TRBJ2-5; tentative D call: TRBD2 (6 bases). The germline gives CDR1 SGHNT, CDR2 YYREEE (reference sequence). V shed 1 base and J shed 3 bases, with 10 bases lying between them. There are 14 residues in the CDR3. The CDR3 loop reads CASSLTSYEETQYF. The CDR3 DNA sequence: TGTGCCAGCAGCTTGACTAGCTATGAAGAGACCCAGTACTTC. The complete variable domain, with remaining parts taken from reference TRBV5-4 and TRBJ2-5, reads ETGVTQSPTHLIKTRGQQVTLRCSSQSGHNTVSWYQQALGQGPQFIFQYYREEENGRGNFPPRFSGLQFPNYSSELNVNALELDDSALYLCASSLTSYEETQYFGPGTRLLVL.

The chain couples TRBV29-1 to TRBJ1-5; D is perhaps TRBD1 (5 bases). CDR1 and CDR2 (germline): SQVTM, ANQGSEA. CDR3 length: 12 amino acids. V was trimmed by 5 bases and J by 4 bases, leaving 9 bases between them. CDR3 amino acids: CSVRSGNQPQHF. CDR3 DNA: TGCAGCGTTCGCTCAGGGAATCAGCCCCAGCATTTT. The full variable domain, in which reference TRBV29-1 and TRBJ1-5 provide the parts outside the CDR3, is SAVISQKPSRDICQRGTSLTIQCQVDSQVTMMFWYRQQPGQSLTLIATANQGSEATYESGFVIDKFPISRPNLTFSTLTVSNMSPEDSSIYLCSVRSGNQPQHFGDGTRLSIL.

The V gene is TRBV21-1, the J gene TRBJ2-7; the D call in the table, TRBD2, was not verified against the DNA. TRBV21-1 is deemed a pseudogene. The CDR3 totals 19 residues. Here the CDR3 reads CASSKREGLAVSDGYEQYF. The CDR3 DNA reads TGTGCCAGCAGCAAAAGGGAGGGACTAGCGGTCTCGGACGGCTACGAGCAGTACTTC.

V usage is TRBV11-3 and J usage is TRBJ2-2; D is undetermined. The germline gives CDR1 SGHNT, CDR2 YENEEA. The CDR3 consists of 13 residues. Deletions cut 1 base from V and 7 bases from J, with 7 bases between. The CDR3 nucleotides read TGTGCCAGCAGCTTAGGCTTCGGCGGGGAGCTGTTTTTT. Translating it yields CASSLGFGGELFF.

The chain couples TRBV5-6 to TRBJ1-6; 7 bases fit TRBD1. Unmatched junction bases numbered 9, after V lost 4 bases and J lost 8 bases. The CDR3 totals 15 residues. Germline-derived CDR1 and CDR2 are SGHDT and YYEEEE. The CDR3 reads CASSTGTASYSPLHF. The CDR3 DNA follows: TGTGCCAGCAGCACCGGGACAGCCTCATATTCACCCCTCCACTTT.

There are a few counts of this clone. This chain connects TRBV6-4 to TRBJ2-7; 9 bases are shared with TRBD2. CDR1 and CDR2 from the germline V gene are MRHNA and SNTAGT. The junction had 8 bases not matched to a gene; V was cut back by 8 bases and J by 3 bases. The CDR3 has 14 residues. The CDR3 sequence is CASRSYSGSYEQYF. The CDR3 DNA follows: TGTGCCAGCCGAAGCTATAGCGGGAGCTACGAGCAGTACTTC.

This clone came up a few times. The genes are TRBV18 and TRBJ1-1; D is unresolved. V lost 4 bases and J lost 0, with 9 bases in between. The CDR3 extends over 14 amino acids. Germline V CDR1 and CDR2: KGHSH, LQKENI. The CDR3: CASSQQTMNTEAFF. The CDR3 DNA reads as TGTGCCAGCTCACAACAGACTATGAACACTGAAGCTTTCTTT. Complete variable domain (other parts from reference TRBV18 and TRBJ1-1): NAGVMQNPRHLVRRRGQEARLRCSPMKGHSHVYWYRQLPEEGLKFMVYLQKENIIDESGMPKERFSAEFPKEGPSILRIQQVVRGDSAAYFCASSQQTMNTEAFFGQGTRLTVV.

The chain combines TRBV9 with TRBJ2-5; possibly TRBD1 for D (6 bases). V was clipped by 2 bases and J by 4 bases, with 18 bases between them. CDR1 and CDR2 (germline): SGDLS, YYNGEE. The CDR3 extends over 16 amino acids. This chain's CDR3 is CASSVGEGQGLETQYF. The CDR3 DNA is TGTGCCAGCAGCGTCGGCGAGGGACAAGGGCTAGAGACCCAGTACTTC. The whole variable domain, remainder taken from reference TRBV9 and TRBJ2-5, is DSGVTQTPKHLITATGQRVTLRCSPRSGDLSVYWYQQSLDQGLQFLIQYYNGEERAKGNILERFSAQQFPDLHSELNLSSLELGDSALYFCASSVGEGQGLETQYFGPGTRLLVL.

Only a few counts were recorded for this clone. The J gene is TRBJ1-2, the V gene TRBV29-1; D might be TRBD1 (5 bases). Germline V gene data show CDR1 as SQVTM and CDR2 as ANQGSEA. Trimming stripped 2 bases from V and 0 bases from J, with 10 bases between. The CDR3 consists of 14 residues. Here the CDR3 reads CSVEPGSANYGYTF. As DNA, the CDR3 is TGCAGCGTTGAACCAGGGTCCGCTAACTATGGCTACACCTTC.